This T cell receptor beta chain originates from a study of T-cell reconstitution after alpha-beta-depleted transplantation in children. Notes on the study in general: T-cell numbers and diversity, one year after transplant, stemmed largely from T cells that were newly produced. Reportedly, alpha-beta T cells present about two months post-transplant originated from several hundred expanded clones of graft origin.

Unique molecular identifiers featured in how the TCRbeta library was prepared. TCRdb fed the PCR reads into MiXCR, producing one record per CDR3 protein. The data contain about 58,000 distinct CDR3 sequences, 35% to 55% of them singletons. This clonotype showed up just a few times. No antigen is known for it. Here the sequenced sample was PBMCs, mostly from graft donor cells, taken 360 days after TCRalphabeta/CD19-depleted stem cell transplant. The origin of this receptor is a male patient aged 10 to 17 who had a stem cell transplant for acute lymphoblastic leukemia, so the T cells may come from the graft donor.

The CDR3 DNA reads TGTGCCACCAGGGGCGGGGGCACAGATACGCAGTATTTT. Its translation is CATRGGGTDTQYF. This sequence joins TRBV10-3 and TRBJ2-3; D might be TRBD1 or TRBD2, each matching 6 bases. This CDR3 spans 13 amino acids. With 10 bases removed from V and 1 base from J, the gap between germline ends came to 12 bases. CDR1 and CDR2 (germline): ENHRY, SYGVKD.